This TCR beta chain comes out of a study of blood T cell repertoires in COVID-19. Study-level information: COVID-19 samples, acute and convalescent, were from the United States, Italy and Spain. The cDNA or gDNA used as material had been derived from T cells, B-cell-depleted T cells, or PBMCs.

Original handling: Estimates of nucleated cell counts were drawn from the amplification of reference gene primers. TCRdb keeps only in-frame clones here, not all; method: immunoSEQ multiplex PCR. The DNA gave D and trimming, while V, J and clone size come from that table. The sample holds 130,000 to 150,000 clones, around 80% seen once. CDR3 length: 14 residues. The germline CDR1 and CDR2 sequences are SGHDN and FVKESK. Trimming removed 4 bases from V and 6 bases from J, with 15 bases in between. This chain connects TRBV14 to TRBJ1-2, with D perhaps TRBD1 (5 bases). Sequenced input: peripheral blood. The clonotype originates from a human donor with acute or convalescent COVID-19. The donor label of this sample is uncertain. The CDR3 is CASSRTRGGDGYTF. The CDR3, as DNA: TGTGCCAGCAGCCGGACGCGGGGAGGGGATGGCTACACCTTC.